The rows below give T cell receptor beta chains drawn from one sample of a study of shared clonotypes between healthy human individuals. The protocol was immunoSEQ multiplex PCR, while the TCRdb copy is restricted to in-frame clones and leaves out a portion. The sample yields millions of clones, 85% to 95% seen once. Source material: naive CD4+ T cells sorted from blood. The origin of the receptors is a young man in good health. Both conserved end residues are part of each CDR3. D genes are given only for firm matches. Part of the rows lack a size; the others show once, few, many or a class for expanded clones.

size: once
V: TRBV4-3
D: -
J: TRBJ1-6
DNA: TGCGCCAGCAGCCAAGACGCAGGCCAAAATTCACCCCTCCACTTT
CDR3: CASSQDAGQNSPLHF

size: -
V: TRBV2
D: -
J: TRBJ1-1
DNA: TGTGCCAGCAGACGACCGACAGACGAAGCTTTCTTT
CDR3: CASRRPTDEAFF

size: -
V: TRBV19
D: -
J: TRBJ2-3
DNA: TGTGCCAGTAGTAACGGCCGTAGCACAGATACGCAGTATTTT
CDR3: CASSNGRSTDTQYF

size: -
V: TRBV19
D: TRBD1
J: TRBJ2-2
DNA: TGTGCCAGCCCCCGACAGGGGTCCGGGGAGCTGTTTTTT
CDR3: CASPRQGSGELFF

size: -
V: TRBV10-3
D: TRBD1
J: TRBJ1-2
DNA: TGTGCCATCAGTGAGTCGAGGACAGGGGATGGCTACACCTTC
CDR3: CAISESRTGDGYTF

size: -
V: TRBV4-1
D: TRBD1
J: TRBJ1-4
DNA: TGCGCCAGCAGCCAGCCGGGACAGGACCGTGCAACTAATGAAAAACTGTTTTTT
CDR3: CASSQPGQDRATNEKLFF

size: -
V: TRBV28
D: -
J: TRBJ2-2
DNA: TGTGCCAGCAGTTTAAGCGCGGGCACCGGGGAGCTGTTTTTT
CDR3: CASSLSAGTGELFF

size: -
V: TRBV5-1
D: -
J: TRBJ1-4
DNA: TGCGCCAGCAGCTTGGGTGCCGGCCATAATGAAAAACTGTTTTTT
CDR3: CASSLGAGHNEKLFF

size: -
V: TRBV28
D: -
J: TRBJ2-7
DNA: TGTGCCAGCAGCCGAGACCTTTTCCAGACCTACTCCAGGGAGCAGTACTTC
CDR3: CASSRDLFQTYSREQYF

size: -
V: TRBV6-5
D: TRBD1
J: TRBJ2-7
DNA: TGTGCCAGCAGTTACGCGACAGGGGGCTACGAGCAGTACTTC
CDR3: CASSYATGGYEQYF

size: -
V: TRBV5-1
D: TRBD1
J: TRBJ1-2
DNA: TGCGCCAGCAGCCTGACAGGGGACTATGGCTACACCTTC
CDR3: CASSLTGDYGYTF

size: -
V: TRBV5-1
D: TRBD2
J: TRBJ2-2
DNA: TGCGCCAGCAGCTTGGGGCGGGGGGGCCCCGGGGAGCTGTTTTTT
CDR3: CASSLGRGGPGELFF

size: once
V: TRBV28
D: TRBD1
J: TRBJ1-2
DNA: TGTGCCAGCAGTTTCGGGACAGGGAAGAGGGCTAGCTATGGCTACACCTTC
CDR3: CASSFGTGKRASYGYTF

size: -
V: TRBV19
D: -
J: TRBJ1-5
DNA: TGTGCCAGTAGTATAATTGGACAGTTAAACAATCAGCCCCAGCATTTT
CDR3: CASSIIGQLNNQPQHF

size: -
V: TRBV28
D: -
J: TRBJ2-2
DNA: TGTGCCAGCAGTTTAGGGGGAATCCTAGGCGGGGAGCTGTTTTTT
CDR3: CASSLGGILGGELFF

size: -
V: TRBV6-1
D: -
J: TRBJ1-4
DNA: TGTGCCAGCAGTGAAGCTGAGAATACGATGCCTAATGAAAAACTGTTTTTT
CDR3: CASSEAENTMPNEKLFF

size: once
V: TRBV18
D: -
J: TRBJ1-4
DNA: TGTGCCAGCTCACCGGGGCTGGGTGAAAAACTGTTTTTT
CDR3: CASSPGLGEKLFF

size: -
V: TRBV5-6
D: -
J: TRBJ2-3
DNA: TGTGCCAGCAGCGATCTGGGCGCAGATACGCAGTATTTT
CDR3: CASSDLGADTQYF

size: -
V: TRBV10-1
D: TRBD2
J: TRBJ2-1
DNA: TGCGCCAGCAGTGAGTCGGGACTAGCGGGAGATGAGCAGTTCTTC
CDR3: CASSESGLAGDEQFF

size: few
V: TRBV2
D: -
J: TRBJ1-1
DNA: TGTGCCAGCATGTGGCAGACGAACACTGAAGCTTTCTTT
CDR3: CASMWQTNTEAFF

size: -
V: TRBV2
D: TRBD2
J: TRBJ2-1
DNA: TGTGCCACCAGGGCTAGCGGGGGGGGCAATGAGCAGTTCTTC
CDR3: CATRASGGGNEQFF

size: -
V: TRBV5-1
D: -
J: TRBJ2-5
DNA: TGCGCCAGCAGCTTGAGGGGATGGGGAGAGACCCAGTACTTC
CDR3: CASSLRGWGETQYF

size: -
V: TRBV2
D: TRBD2
J: TRBJ2-3
DNA: TGTGCCAGCCGCGGGGCGGGGGGCCGGGCGCAGTATTTT
CDR3: CASRGAGGRAQYF

size: -
V: TRBV7-9
D: TRBD2
J: TRBJ2-2
DNA: TGTGCCAGCAGCTCCGGGACTAGCGGGGGGACCTACACCGGGGAGCTGTTTTTT
CDR3: CASSSGTSGGTYTGELFF

size: -
V: TRBV7-7
D: TRBD2
J: TRBJ2-5
DNA: TGTGCTAGCAGCTTATCGACTAGCGGGAGTTGGGAGACCCAGTACTTC
CDR3: CASSLSTSGSWETQYF

size: -
V: TRBV11-3
D: -
J: TRBJ1-4
DNA: TGTGCCAGCAGCTTAGAGTCGGGGGCTCGACCGCCAACTAATGAAAAACTGTTTTTT
CDR3: CASSLESGARPPTNEKLFF